A single sample gave rise to the 19 T cell receptor beta chains below, sequenced in a study of T cells in Graves' hyperthyroidism and ophthalmopathy. RNA transcripts served as the template for amplifying TCR beta CDR3 regions. TCR CDR3 regions were first amplified by RT-PCR with HTBI primers. TCRdb passed the multiplex PCR reads through MiXCR, listing each CDR3 protein once. The data hold about 520,000 distinct CDR3 sequences, with roughly 20% observed a single time. What was sequenced was blood. The receptor source for this set is a man younger than 35 with Graves' hyperthyroidism.

This clonotype was observed at least ten times. This rearrangement joins TRBV2 to TRBJ2-7; D call uncertain. This CDR3 has 14 residues. From germline, CDR1 is SNHLY and CDR2 FYNNEI. The ends were cut back, 6 bases at V and 5 bases at J, with 17 bases in the middle. The CDR3 DNA follows: TGTGCCAGCAGGAGCCGGGCCCGCTGGGACGAGCAGTACTTC. It codes for CASRSRARWDEQYF.

This clonotype was seen at least ten times. The chain recombines TRBV6-2 or TRBV6-3 with TRBJ2-5; D is uncertain. The CDR3 sequence is 13 residues long. The V end lost 2 bases, the J end lost 4 bases, and 8 bases lay between the germline ends. From germline, CDR1 is MNHEY and CDR2 SVGEGT. For the CDR3, the DNA is TGTGCCAGCAGTTACGATAGGAGAGAGACCCAGTACTTC. Its translation is CASSYDRRETQYF.

The chain has TRBV5-1 and TRBJ2-7; 11 bases fit TRBD2. The CDR3 loop spans 16 amino acids. CDR1 SGHRS and CDR2 YFSETQ come from the germline V gene. V lost 4 bases to trimming and J lost 0 bases; unmatched junction nucleotides: 6. The CDR3 bases are TGCGCCAGCAGCCCCGGACTAGCGGGTTACTCCTACGAGCAGTACTTC. Its translation is CASSPGLAGYSYEQYF.

Remarks on this clonotype: The conserved closing phenylalanine or tryptophan is absent in this CDR3, likely reflecting a read error. J is TRBJ1-2 and V is TRBV28; no definite D call. V lost 7 bases and J 4 bases, leaving 16 bases between the germline ends. Germline V gives CDR1 MDHEN, CDR2 SYDVKM. The CDR3 spans 14 residues. The CDR3 is CASTLGWQPYGYTY. The CDR3 DNA sequence: TGTGCCAGCACCCTTGGTTGGCAGCCCTATGGCTACACCTAC.

The chain joins TRBV5-1 to TRBJ1-1; D ambiguous. CDR3 size: 15 residues. CDR1 is SGHRS, CDR2 YFSETQ, per germline. Trimming cost V 0 bases and J 0 bases, with 9 bases left between them. CDR3 residues: CASSLDQALNTEAFF. The CDR3 region has the DNA TGCGCCAGCAGCTTGGACCAGGCGCTGAACACTGAAGCTTTCTTT.

This clonotype occurred many times. The V gene is TRBV12-3 or TRBV12-4, the J gene TRBJ2-2; no clear D. The CDR3 is 16 amino acids. The V end was cut by 6 bases, the J end by 4 bases, with 18 bases between. In nucleotides, the CDR3 is TGTGCCAGCAGCCGACTCAGGACGGTGACCACCGGGGAGCTGTTTTTT. Protein: CASSRLRTVTTGELFF.

This clonotype came up many times. CDR3 region: CASSFVRTVRNEAFF. The CDR3 DNA follows: TGTGCCAGCAGTTTTGTACGGACAGTGAGGAATGAAGCTTTCTTT. The chain couples TRBV6-5 to TRBJ1-1, with D maybe TRBD1 (6 bases). Germline CDR1 is MNHEY and CDR2 is SVGAGI. Trimming pared 4 bases from V and 7 bases from J, leaving 19 bases between. The CDR3 extends over 15 amino acids.

This clonotype was observed many times. Here the CDR3 reads CASSLLLYQKETQYF. The CDR3 DNA reads as TGTGCCAGCAGCTTACTCCTTTATCAAAAAGAGACCCAGTACTTC. The chain recombines TRBV7-9 with TRBJ2-5; D is uncertain. CDR3 size: 15 residues. CDR1 SEHNR and CDR2 FQNEAQ come from the germline V gene (reference sequence). Trimming stripped 2 bases from V and 3 bases from J, with 13 bases between. The whole variable domain, filled in from reference TRBV7-9 and TRBJ2-5, reads DTGVSQNPRHKITKRGQNVTFRCDPISEHNRLYWYRQTLGQGPEFLTYFQNEAQLEKSRLLSDRFSAERPKGSFSTLEIQRTEQGDSAMYLCASSLLLYQKETQYFGPGTRLLVL.

This rearrangement joins TRBV3-1 to TRBJ2-3; TRBD2 matches at 8 bases. The ends lost 6 bases at V and 5 bases at J; junction bases unmatched: 19. The CDR3 extends over 18 amino acids. Per the germline V gene, CDR1 is LGHDT and CDR2 is YNNKEL (reference sequence). In DNA form, the CDR3 reads TGTGCCAGCAGTTTGACCCTCGGGAGGGGGGGCCGTGGAGATACGCAGTATTTT. This sequence encodes CASSLTLGRGGRGDTQYF.

There are many counts of this clonotype. V is TRBV12-3 or TRBV12-4 and J is TRBJ1-5; TRBD1 aligns across 8 bases. The CDR3 has 13 residues. The trim removed 7 bases at V and 3 bases at J, leaving 2 bases unmatched. CDR3 DNA: TGTGCCAGCACGGGACAGGTCAATCAGCCCCAGCATTTT. It encodes CASTGQVNQPQHF.

Turning to this clonotype: One end of the junction varies from germline; a read error may be responsible. The genes are TRBV12-3 or TRBV12-4 and TRBJ1-2; tentatively, D is TRBD1 (5 bases). CDR3 size: 17 residues. In DNA form, the CDR3 reads TGTGCCAGCAGTGGCCCGCTTGAAGGGGCAAGTAACTATGGTTACACCTTC. This translates into CASSGPLEGASNYGYTF.

This clonotype was detected ten times or more. The chain has TRBV28 and TRBJ1-2; 8 bases are shared with TRBD1. Germline assignment: CDR1 MDHEN and CDR2 SYDVKM. This CDR3 is built from 15 residues. The trim removed 3 bases at V and 7 bases at J, leaving 10 bases unmatched. The DNA of the CDR3 is TGTGCCAGCAGTTTCAGCAGGGGGCGTTTAGGTGGCTACACCTTC. Its protein is CASSFSRGRLGGYTF.

This clonotype was observed many times. The chain uses TRBV2 and TRBJ1-2, with 7 bases identical to TRBD1. The CDR3 spans 13 residues. Germline trimming cut 8 bases from V and 8 bases from J; bases unmatched to any gene: 11. Germline V CDR1 and CDR2: SNHLY, FYNNEI. The CDR3 region has the DNA TGTGCCAGCGGCGTGACAGGGAGCGACGGCTACACCTTC. Its translation is CASGVTGSDGYTF.

This clonotype was seen more than once but under ten times. A much larger clonotype is one base distant, so this may be a read error. The V and J genes are TRBV27 and TRBJ1-1, with 8 positions matching TRBD1. Germline-derived CDR1 and CDR2 are MNHEY and SMNVEV (reference sequence). The CDR3 extends over 16 amino acids. The junction had 6 bases not matched to a gene; V was cut back by 3 bases and J by 0 bases. The DNA of the CDR3 is TGTGCCAGCAGTTTCTCGACAGGGGCCCTGAACACTGAAGCTTTCTTT. This translates into CASSFSTGALNTEAFF.

This clonotype was picked up a small number of times. This chain connects TRBV11-2 to TRBJ1-2; D is perhaps TRBD1 (5 bases). The CDR3 has 16 residues. CDR1 SGHAT and CDR2 FQNNGV come from the germline V gene. V lost 1 base and J 2 bases, leaving 14 bases between the germline ends. CDR3 in DNA: TGTGCCAGCAGCTTAGGGGGGGTTAATCCGAACTATGGCTACACCTTC. Its protein product is CASSLGGVNPNYGYTF.

This clonotype has at least ten counts. The rearrangement uses TRBV28 and TRBJ2-5, with 8 bases lining up with TRBD1. The germline gives CDR1 MDHEN, CDR2 SYDVKM. The CDR3 covers 17 residues. After removal of 2 bases from V and 5 bases from J, the junction contained 13 bases not matched to a gene. The CDR3 sequence: CASSLPGQGWVSETQYF. CDR3 DNA sequence: TGTGCCAGCAGTTTACCCGGACAGGGATGGGTGTCGGAGACCCAGTACTTC.

This clonotype occurred many times. This chain connects TRBV19 to TRBJ2-5; maybe TRBD2 (6 bases). CDR3 length: 14 amino acids. Germline CDR1 and CDR2: LNHDA and SQIVND (reference sequence). The V and J ends lost 6 bases and 2 bases respectively, with 13 bases between them. For the CDR3, the DNA is TGTGCCAGTAGCAGGGACTTGCGGCAAGAGACCCAGTACTTC. As protein: CASSRDLRQETQYF.

This chain joins TRBV6-2 or TRBV6-3 and TRBJ1-2, with D uncertain. CDR3 length: 13 amino acids. Per germline, CDR1 MNHEY and CDR2 SVGEGT. Trimming took 7 bases from V and 0 from J, leaving 9 bases between them. The chain's CDR3 is CASTRQANYGYTF. DNA of the CDR3: TGTGCCAGCACCAGACAAGCTAACTATGGCTACACCTTC.

Many counts were recorded for this clonotype. The rearrangement joins TRBV5-1 to TRBJ2-7; D is perhaps TRBD1 or TRBD2 (5 bases each). CDR1 and CDR2 (germline): SGHRS, YFSETQ. V was shortened by 4 bases and J by 3 bases, with 17 bases between the two germline ends. The CDR3 loop spans 15 amino acids. The CDR3 spells CASSPGTAVRYEQYF. The CDR3 nucleotides read TGCGCCAGCAGCCCTGGGACGGCGGTTCGCTACGAGCAGTACTTC. Full variable domain (remainder filled in from reference TRBV5-1 and TRBJ2-7): KAGVTQTPRYLIKTRGQQVTLSCSPISGHRSVSWYQQTPGQGLQFLFEYFSETQRNKGNFPGRFSGRQFSNSRSEMNVSTLELGDSALYLCASSPGTAVRYEQYFGPGTRLTVT.